Shown below are 13 T cell receptor beta chains from a single sample sequenced in a study of T cells in Graves' hyperthyroidism and ophthalmopathy. Using RNA transcripts as the source, TCR beta CDR3 regions were amplified. An initial round of RT-PCR targeting the TCR CDR3 relied on the HTBI primer set. TCRdb passed the multiplex PCR reads through MiXCR, listing each CDR3 protein once. Of more than 350,000 distinct CDR3 sequences listed, roughly 15% were seen once; the top ten hold around 20%. Sequencing used blood. Every receptor here comes from an older woman with Graves' ophthalmopathy.

The rearrangement joins TRBV5-5 to TRBJ1-2; a weak D match, TRBD1 (6 bases). Germline V CDR1 and CDR2: SGHKS, YYEKEE (reference sequence). This CDR3 contains 15 residues. Trimming removed 0 bases at V and 4 bases at J, with 13 bases between. The CDR3 loop is CASSLVQGMIYGYTF. CDR3 DNA sequence: TGTGCCAGCAGCTTGGTACAGGGCATGATCTATGGCTACACCTTC. The full variable domain, its missing parts supplied by reference TRBV5-5 and TRBJ1-2, is DAGVTQSPTHLIKTRGQQVTLRCSPISGHKSVSWYQQVLGQGPQFIFQYYEKEERGRGNFPDRFSARQFPNYSSELNVNALLLGDSALYLCASSLVQGMIYGYTFGSGTRLTVV.

The chain joins TRBV5-1 to TRBJ2-5; 14 nucleotides match TRBD2. This CDR3 comprises 16 residues. Trimming at V came to 3 bases and at J to 5 bases, leaving 6 bases not matched to a gene. Germline loops: CDR1 SGHRS, CDR2 YFSETQ. The CDR3 loop reads CASSSGLAGVGETQYF. CDR3 coding DNA: TGCGCCAGCAGCTCGGGACTAGCGGGAGTAGGGGAGACCCAGTACTTC.

There are many counts of this clonotype. The V gene is TRBV12-3 or TRBV12-4, the J gene TRBJ1-5; D uncertain. The CDR3 loop spans 18 amino acids. The V gene lost 4 bases and the J gene lost 2 bases, with 21 bases spanning the gap. The CDR3 sequence is CASSWNSNSNLGNQPQHF. The DNA of the CDR3 is TGTGCCAGCAGTTGGAATAGTAATAGCAATTTGGGCAATCAGCCCCAGCATTTT.

The table lists this clonotype with many counts. The chain is built from TRBV27 and TRBJ1-2; 11 positions match TRBD1. The junction had 10 bases not matched to a gene; V was cut back by 4 bases and J by 6 bases. The CDR3 has 16 amino acids. Germline V gene sequence: CDR1 MNHEY, CDR2 SMNVEV (reference sequence). This chain's CDR3 is CASSSLPRTGGDGYTF. Written as DNA, the CDR3 is TGTGCCAGCAGTTCACTACCCAGGACAGGGGGCGATGGCTACACCTTC.

In this sample, this clonotype turned up many times. V is TRBV20-1 and J is TRBJ2-2; 15 positions match TRBD2. CDR1 and CDR2 (germline): DFQATT, SNEGSKA (reference sequence). The CDR3 length is 16 residues. V lost 3 bases to trimming and J lost 4 bases; unmatched junction nucleotides: 3. The DNA for the CDR3 is TGCAGTGCTAGCGGACTAGCGGGAGGGCTCACCGGGGAGCTGTTTTTT. Residues: CSASGLAGGLTGELFF.

The chain recombines TRBV18 with TRBJ2-4, with 8 bases identical to TRBD1. Trimming removed 0 bases from V and 2 bases from J; junction bases left unmatched: 6. CDR1 and CDR2 (germline): KGHSH, LQKENI. The CDR3 is 17 residues long. The CDR3, as DNA: TGTGCCAGCTCACCACCGCAGGGGGCGGTATCCAAAAACATTCAGTACTTC. It yields the protein CASSPPQGAVSKNIQYF.

For this clonotype: Possible read error: a much larger clone is one base away. The DNA for the CDR3 is TGTGCCTTTCAGCAGGGGGCTTCCTACGAGCAGTGCTTC. Protein: CAFQQGASYEQCF. This rearrangement joins TRBV19 to TRBJ2-7, with 8 nucleotides matching TRBD1. The CDR3 loop spans 13 amino acids. Germline CDR1 LNHDA, CDR2 SQIVND (reference sequence).

This clonotype was seen many times. V usage is TRBV12-3 or TRBV12-4 and J usage is TRBJ1-1; no reliable D call. The CDR3 totals 13 residues. V was cut by 2 bases and J by 2 bases, with 6 bases left in between. CDR3 loop: CASSLWDNTEAFF. In DNA, the CDR3 is TGTGCCAGCAGTTTATGGGATAACACTGAAGCTTTCTTT.

This clonotype appeared many times. The gene calls are TRBV7-3 and TRBJ2-7; 12 positions match TRBD2. Trimming cost V 2 bases and J 6 bases; bases outside gene matches: 11. From germline, CDR1 is SGHTA and CDR2 FQGTGA. The CDR3 is 17 residues long. The CDR3 here is CASSLAPLAGGSVEQYF. In nucleotides, the CDR3 is TGTGCCAGCAGCTTAGCCCCCCTAGCGGGGGGGTCCGTCGAGCAGTACTTC.

The gene calls are TRBV7-9 and TRBJ2-5; weak D call: TRBD1 (7 bases). V was cut by 2 bases and J by 4 bases, with 11 bases left in between. Germline V CDR1 and CDR2: SEHNR, FQNEAQ (reference sequence). This CDR3 is 14 amino acids long. The DNA for the CDR3 is TGTGCCAGCAGCTTACAGGGGGGCCTAGAGACCCAGTACTTC. This sequence encodes CASSLQGGLETQYF.

This clonotype was recorded many times. The chain joins TRBV20-1 to TRBJ2-3; the D is unclear. V shed 2 bases and J shed 6 bases, with 9 bases lying between them. This CDR3 comprises 12 residues. Germline values: CDR1 DFQATT, CDR2 SNEGSKA (reference sequence). This CDR3 is CSARPQTDTQYF. The CDR3 DNA follows: TGCAGTGCTAGACCCCAGACGGATACGCAGTATTTT.

This rearrangement joins TRBV10-3 to TRBJ2-1, with D hard to call. The germline CDR1 and CDR2 sequences are ENHRY and SYGVKD. This CDR3 has 15 amino acids. V was cut by 0 bases and J by 4 bases, with 10 bases left in between. CDR3 residues: CAISESRLYYNEQFF. In DNA, the CDR3 is TGTGCCATCAGTGAGTCTCGGCTGTATTACAATGAGCAGTTCTTC.

This clonotype was seen repeatedly, ten times or more. The chain carries TRBV5-1 and TRBJ2-1, with 9 bases that match TRBD1. The CDR3 is made up of 17 amino acids. Germline V lookup: CDR1 SGHRS, CDR2 YFSETQ. The junction had 4 bases not matched to a gene; V was cut back by 0 bases and J by 0 bases. The CDR3 spells CASSLAGTGSSYNEQFF. Written as DNA, the CDR3 is TGCGCCAGCAGCTTGGCCGGGACAGGGAGCTCCTACAATGAGCAGTTCTTC.